This T cell receptor (beta chain) was recovered during a study of blood T cell repertoires in COVID-19. Clones were sequenced by immunoSEQ multiplex PCR, and TCRdb holds only the in-frame ones, with some missing. The profile shows approximately 190,000 clones, 70% to 85% of them singletons. The J segment lost 3 bases and the V segment lost 8 bases, leaving 5 bases of the junction unmatched. CDR1 and CDR2 from the germline V gene are MNHEY and SMNVEV (reference sequence). This CDR3 is 14 amino acids long. The rearrangement joins TRBV27 to TRBJ2-1; 9 positions match TRBD1. This TCR came from a human donor with acute or convalescent COVID-19. The donor label of this sample is uncertain. Specimen: peripheral blood. The CDR3 DNA follows: TGTGCCAGCGAGGGACAGGGAATCTACAATGAGCAGTTCTTC. Translation: CASEGQGIYNEQFF.